The rows below give T cell receptor beta chains drawn from one sample of a study of neoadjuvant anti-PD-1 for oral cavity cancer. Only in-frame clones appear in the TCRdb table, and some are missing; sequencing was by immunoSEQ multiplex PCR. The sample lists about 79,000 clones; around 82% were seen once. The sequencing here drew on PBMCs, taken before nivolumab (anti-PD-1) treatment. These receptors originate from a person aged 40 to 85 with oral cavity squamous cell carcinoma. Each CDR3 is given with its conserved first and last residue. Each record gives: V gene, D gene, clone size, J gene, CDR3 protein, CDR3 DNA. A D gene is named only where the DNA matches it firmly. Expanded clones are given a class, and other clones once, few, many or no size at all.

>TRBV21-1|-|-|TRBJ2-7
CAPTGTRSYEQYF
TGTGCCCCAACGGGCACCCGCTCCTACGAGCAGTACTTC
>TRBV6-6|-|once|TRBJ1-4
CASSYGYEKLFF
TGTGCCAGCAGTTACGGTTACGAAAAACTGTTTTTT
>TRBV28|-|-|TRBJ2-2
CASSSRSTGELFF
TGTGCCAGCAGTTCCCGTTCCACCGGGGAGCTGTTTTTT
>TRBV29-1|-|-|TRBJ1-2
CSLTDSLHGYTF
TGCAGCCTGACAGACTCCTTACATGGCTACACCTTC
>TRBV7-9|-|-|TRBJ1-2
CASSLAEANYGYTF
TGTGCCAGCAGCTTAGCAGAAGCTAACTATGGCTACACCTTC
>TRBV9|-|-|TRBJ2-2
CASSNRVNGELFF
TGTGCCAGCAGCAACAGGGTAAACGGGGAGCTGTTTTTT
>TRBV6-4|-|-|TRBJ2-6
CASSDTYSGANVLTF
TGTGCCAGCAGTGATACCTACTCTGGGGCCAACGTCCTGACTTTC
>TRBV5-1|-|-|TRBJ2-1
CASSLGGASYNEQFF
TGCGCCAGCAGCTTGGGAGGGGCCTCCTACAATGAGCAGTTCTTC
>TRBV6-1|-|-|TRBJ2-2
CASSKSGDTGELFF
TGTGCCAGCAGTAAATCAGGGGACACCGGGGAGCTGTTTTTT
>TRBV28|-|-|TRBJ1-3
CASSLQGGNTIYF
TGTGCCAGCAGTTTACAGGGTGGAAACACCATATATTTT
>TRBV4-2|-|-|TRBJ2-1
CASSQESNDYNEQFF
TGTGCCAGCAGCCAAGAGTCGAATGATTACAATGAGCAGTTCTTC
>TRBV6-1|-|once|TRBJ1-1
CASSEAQYGSGNTEAFF
TGTGCCAGCAGTGAAGCGCAATATGGGTCTGGGAACACTGAAGCTTTCTTT
>TRBV30|-|-|TRBJ1-5
CAWSVQGGQPQHF
TGTGCCTGGAGTGTACAGGGCGGCCAGCCCCAGCATTTT
>TRBV6-1|-|once|TRBJ1-4
CASSEARRGHGRSKLFF
TGTGCCAGCAGTGAAGCGCGCAGGGGCCACGGGCGGTCGAAACTGTTTTTT
>TRBV5-1|-|medium-sized|TRBJ1-1
CASSVGVAGARETEAFF
TGCGCCAGCAGCGTGGGGGTGGCGGGGGCGCGGGAAACTGAAGCTTTCTTT
>TRBV2|-|-|TRBJ1-5
CASRNSVGQPQHF
TGTGCCAGCAGGAATTCAGTGGGTCAGCCCCAGCATTTT
>TRBV7-3|TRBD2|-|TRBJ2-1
CASSLTLAGQGEQFF
TGTGCCAGCAGCTTAACACTAGCGGGGCAAGGGGAGCAGTTCTTC
>TRBV29-1|-|-|TRBJ2-7
CSVAGAEQYF
TGCAGCGTAGCAGGGGCCGAGCAGTACTTC
>TRBV2|-|-|TRBJ2-4
CASSGGELAKNIQYF
TGTGCCAGCAGTGGCGGAGAACTAGCCAAAAACATTCAGTACTTC
>TRBV1|-|few|TRBJ1-5
CTSSQGGQGLGRPQHF
TGCACCAGCAGCCAAGGGGGACAGGGGCTCGGTAGGCCCCAGCATTTT
>TRBV19|TRBD2|-|TRBJ2-1
CASSIGWRGKSNDNEQFF
TGTGCCAGTAGTATAGGTTGGCGGGGGAAATCAAATGACAATGAGCAGTTCTTC
>TRBV6-1|TRBD1|-|TRBJ1-6
CASLLDRGQGRPLHF
TGTGCCAGCCTGCTGGACAGGGGGCAGGGAAGACCCCTCCACTTT
>TRBV18|-|-|TRBJ1-1
CASSPPLDTEAFF
TGTGCCAGCTCACCCCCCTTGGACACTGAAGCTTTCTTT